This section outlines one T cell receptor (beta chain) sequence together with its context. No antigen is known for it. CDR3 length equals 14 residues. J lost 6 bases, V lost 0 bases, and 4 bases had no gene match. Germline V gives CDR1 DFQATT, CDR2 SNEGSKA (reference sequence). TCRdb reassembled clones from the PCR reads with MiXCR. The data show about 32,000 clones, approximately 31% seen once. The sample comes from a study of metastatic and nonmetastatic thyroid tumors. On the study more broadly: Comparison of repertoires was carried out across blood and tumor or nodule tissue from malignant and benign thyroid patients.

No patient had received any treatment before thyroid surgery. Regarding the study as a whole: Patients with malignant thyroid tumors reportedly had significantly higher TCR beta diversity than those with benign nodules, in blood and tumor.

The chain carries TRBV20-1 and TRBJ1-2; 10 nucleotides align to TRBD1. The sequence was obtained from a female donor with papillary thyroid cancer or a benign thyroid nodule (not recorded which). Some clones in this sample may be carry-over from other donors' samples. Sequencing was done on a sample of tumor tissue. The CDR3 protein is CSARDLGQGDGYTF. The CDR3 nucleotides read TGCAGTGCTAGAGATCTAGGACAGGGGGATGGCTACACCTTC.